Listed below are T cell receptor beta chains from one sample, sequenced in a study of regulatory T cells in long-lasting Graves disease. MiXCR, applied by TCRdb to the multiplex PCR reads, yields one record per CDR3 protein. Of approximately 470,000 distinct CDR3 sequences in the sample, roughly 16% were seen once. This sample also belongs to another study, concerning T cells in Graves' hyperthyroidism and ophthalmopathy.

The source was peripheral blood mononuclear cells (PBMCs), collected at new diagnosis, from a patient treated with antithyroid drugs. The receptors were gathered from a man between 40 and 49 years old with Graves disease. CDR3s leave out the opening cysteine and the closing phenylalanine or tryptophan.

cdr3_aa: ASSATGADNQPQH
j_call: TRBJ1-5
v_call: TRBV18

cdr3_aa: ASSFGTSGSHEQF
j_call: TRBJ2-1
v_call: TRBV5-1

cdr3_aa: ASSFLSGGTSSGANVLT
j_call: TRBJ2-6
v_call: TRBV11-2

cdr3_aa: ASSGTATNEKLF
j_call: TRBJ1-4
v_call: TRBV19

cdr3_aa: ASSLTPGQAYEQY
j_call: TRBJ2-7
v_call: TRBV7-3

cdr3_aa: ASSQDDSGGIYEQY
j_call: TRBJ2-7
v_call: TRBV4-2

cdr3_aa: ASSPGTLSYEQY
j_call: TRBJ2-7
v_call: TRBV27

cdr3_aa: ASSFDQVADTQY
j_call: TRBJ2-3
v_call: TRBV7-6

cdr3_aa: ASSQIRIGNSYEQY
j_call: TRBJ2-7
v_call: TRBV13

cdr3_aa: ASSRLAEYNEQF
j_call: TRBJ2-1
v_call: TRBV19

cdr3_aa: ASSPWDRGLNEQY
j_call: TRBJ2-7
v_call: TRBV5-8

cdr3_aa: ASSIRQGRGEQF
j_call: TRBJ2-1
v_call: TRBV19

cdr3_aa: ASSFARNYEQY
j_call: TRBJ2-7
v_call: TRBV7-9

cdr3_aa: ASSSQVARGADTQY
j_call: TRBJ2-3
v_call: TRBV28

cdr3_aa: ASSPGVREETQY
j_call: TRBJ2-5
v_call: TRBV12-3/TRBV12-4

cdr3_aa: ASNPHLRQGGGNIQY
j_call: TRBJ2-4
v_call: TRBV19

cdr3_aa: ASTGNSNQPQH
j_call: TRBJ1-5
v_call: TRBV2

cdr3_aa: SVEVGPTSYEQY
j_call: TRBJ2-7
v_call: TRBV29-1

cdr3_aa: ASNTLGVGKNIQY
j_call: TRBJ2-4
v_call: TRBV2

cdr3_aa: ASSRGQETQY
j_call: TRBJ2-5
v_call: TRBV2

cdr3_aa: ASSLGIRSYEQY
j_call: TRBJ2-7
v_call: TRBV28

cdr3_aa: ASSYGPGRADTQY
j_call: TRBJ2-3
v_call: TRBV6-5

cdr3_aa: ATSDAKPSAQY
j_call: TRBJ2-3
v_call: TRBV24-1

cdr3_aa: SAPGMMINEQF
j_call: TRBJ2-1
v_call: TRBV20-1

cdr3_aa: AWSPTNSPLH
j_call: TRBJ1-6
v_call: TRBV30

cdr3_aa: ASSRYREAGYEQY
j_call: TRBJ2-7
v_call: TRBV18